This TCR beta chain was captured by sequencing in a study of CXCR3-negative and CXCR3-positive naive CD8 T cells. Study-wide background: A total of about 130 million TRB reads was generated, with about 1.5 +/- 0.3 million per library. Study-wide results and limits: More hydrophobic TRB CDR3s were found in CXCR3-positive naive cells than in CXCR3-negative naive cells.

Germline V gene lookup returns CDR1 WSHSY and CDR2 SAAADI. The CDR3 contains 13 residues. Worth noting for this clonotype: What it recognizes is unknown.

UMI labels and 5' RACE were used to prepare the TRB cDNA libraries. Each CDR3 protein gets one entry in TCRdb, which reprocessed the 5' RACE reads and gives no DNA. There are about 120,000 distinct CDR3 sequences in the sample, with around 0.36% held by the top ten. The receptor was isolated from a human donor in good health. Some clones in this sample may be carry-over from other donors' samples. This rearrangement joins TRBV10-2 to TRBJ1-2; checking the TCRdb D call of TRBD1 is not possible without DNA. The material sequenced was naive CXCR3+ CD8+ T cells from blood. Indicated subset: CD45RO-CCR7+CD27+CD95- naive CD8+ T cells expressing CXCR3 (TNR3+). The CDR3 sequence: CASRGAPSYGYTF.